The 24 T cell receptor beta chains below were found in one sample sequenced in a study of human T cells and chemical hapten exposure. The time point denotes: patch test 3, about 24 weeks after DPC sensitization. Specified treatment: therapeutic diphenylcyclopropenone sensitization with weekly scalp DPC. TCRdb ran MiXCR on the RACE reads and lists one entry per CDR3 protein. This sample has about 160,000 distinct CDR3 sequences; 25% to 35% occur once, and the top ten carry approximately 2.1%. Specimen: whole blood, collected in connection with sensitization to the hapten diphenylcyclopropenone (DPC). The receptors shown here come from a woman between 18 and 29 years old with alopecia areata. Some clones in this sample may be carry-over from other donors' samples.

The chain combines TRBV4-1 with TRBJ2-5, with 8 bases aligning to TRBD2. The CDR3 runs 14 residues. Germline lookup yields CDR1 MGHRA and CDR2 YSYEKL. V lost 3 bases and J lost 5; bases outside the gene matches: 5. The CDR3 loop is CASSQTAGVETQYF. CDR3 DNA: TGCGCCAGCAGCCAGACAGCGGGAGTCGAGACCCAGTACTTC.

This clonotype turned up a few times. The chain combines TRBV4-1 with TRBJ1-1; 10 nucleotides line up with TRBD1. CDR3 length equals 16 residues. After removal of 6 bases from V and 1 base from J, the junction contained 8 bases not matched to a gene. Germline V gene data show CDR1 as MGHRA and CDR2 as YSYEKL. CDR3 in amino acids: CASRGEGTGENTEAFF. The CDR3 nucleotides are TGCGCCAGCAGGGGGGAAGGGACAGGGGAGAACACTGAAGCTTTCTTT.

This chain links TRBV20-1 with TRBJ2-4, with 10 bases lining up with TRBD2. From germline, CDR1 is DFQATT and CDR2 SNEGSKA (reference sequence). Losses at the gene ends were 4 bases for V and 3 bases for J; bases not matched to a gene: 9. CDR3 length: 16 residues. The CDR3 DNA is TGCAGTGCTATAGTAGCGGGAGGCTCTGGCAAAAACATTCAGTACTTC. Its protein is CSAIVAGGSGKNIQYF.

The chain joins TRBV7-2 to TRBJ2-7, with TRBD2 matching 9 bases. CDR1 and CDR2 from the germline V gene are SGHTA and FQGNSA. J was trimmed by 2 bases and V by 0 bases; bases with no gene match: 8. The CDR3 is 17 residues long. The CDR3: CASSLAGGRAPTYEQYF. The CDR3 DNA is TGTGCCAGCAGCTTAGCGGGCGGGAGGGCCCCGACCTACGAGCAGTACTTC.

This chain connects TRBV12-3 or TRBV12-4 to TRBJ2-4, with 10 bases fitting TRBD1. V lost 7 bases to trimming and J lost 6 bases; unmatched junction nucleotides: 6. This CDR3 comprises 14 residues. In DNA, the CDR3 is TGTGCCAGCAACTCGGACAGGGGGAGAAACATTCAGTACTTC. Translation gives CASNSDRGRNIQYF.

This clonotype was seen a single time. The V and J genes are TRBV4-3 and TRBJ1-6; no firm D call. Germline values: CDR1 LGHNA, CDR2 YSLEER. V dropped 0 bases and J dropped 4 bases, with 7 bases sitting between them. The CDR3 runs to 15 residues. CDR3 sequence (DNA): TGCGCCAGCAGCCAAGATGGACTGTATAATTCACCCCTCCACTTT. This encodes CASSQDGLYNSPLHF.

The CDR3 is CSAVPGQGYEQYF. The CDR3 coding sequence is TGCAGTGCTGTTCCGGGACAGGGATACGAGCAGTACTTC. The chain recombines TRBV20-1 with TRBJ2-7, with 9 bases fitting TRBD1. The CDR3 has 13 amino acids. V lost 5 bases, J lost 4 bases, and 6 bases stayed unmatched. Germline CDR1 DFQATT, CDR2 SNEGSKA (reference sequence).

The chain links TRBV6-1 to TRBJ1-1; D may be TRBD1 (5 bases). The length of the CDR3 is 16 residues. V shed 2 bases and J shed 3 bases, with 16 bases lying between them. Germline lookup yields CDR1 MNHNS and CDR2 SASEGT. This chain's CDR3 is CASSEPQELGDTEAFF. The CDR3 DNA follows: TGTGCCAGCAGTGAACCCCAAGAACTGGGGGACACTGAAGCTTTCTTT.

This clonotype came up a few times. This chain connects TRBV7-2 to TRBJ2-4; TRBD2 might be the D (6 bases). Germline V lookup: CDR1 SGHTA, CDR2 FQGNSA. The CDR3 extends over 13 amino acids. Trimming took 4 bases from V and 10 from J, leaving 14 bases between them. The CDR3 region has the DNA TGTGCCAGCAGCTCCCCGGGAGCCGCTATTCAGTACTTC. This encodes CASSSPGAAIQYF.

This clonotype appeared a few times. The V call is TRBV7-3, the J call TRBJ2-2; perhaps TRBD2 as D (6 bases). Germline V gene data show CDR1 as SGHTA and CDR2 as FQGTGA. The CDR3 sequence is 13 residues long. V lost 7 bases and J lost 6, with 12 bases in between. The CDR3 reads CASNHGGSGELFF. The CDR3 DNA sequence: TGTGCCAGCAACCATGGGGGGTCCGGGGAGCTGTTTTTT. The full variable domain, with the rest looked up from reference TRBV7-3 and TRBJ2-2, is GAGVSQTPSNKVTEKGKYVELRCDPISGHTALYWYRQSLGQGPEFLIYFQGTGAADDSGLPNDRFFAVRPEGSVSTLKIQRTERGDSAVYLCASNHGGSGELFFGEGSRLTVL.

This chain connects TRBV7-3 to TRBJ1-2, with D maybe TRBD1 (5 bases). Germline assignment: CDR1 SGHTA and CDR2 FQGTGA. Trimming stripped 5 bases from V and 5 bases from J, with 12 bases between. This CDR3 is built from 13 residues. CDR3 amino acids: CASSPRSGYGYTF. CDR3 sequence (DNA): TGTGCCAGCAGCCCCCGCTCAGGGTATGGCTACACCTTC.

This clonotype was seen a handful of times. The chain joins TRBV27 to TRBJ2-3, with 7 bases aligning to TRBD2. Germline CDR1 MNHEY, CDR2 SMNVEV (reference sequence). This CDR3 has 17 amino acids. J gave up 2 bases and V 2 bases, and 10 bases lay outside the gene matches. The CDR3 reads CASSLEGGGASTDTQYF. For the CDR3, the DNA is TGTGCCAGCAGTTTAGAAGGCGGGGGAGCCTCCACAGATACGCAGTATTTT.

This clonotype was counted only a few times. The V call is TRBV3-1, the J call TRBJ2-1; a weak D match, TRBD2 (6 bases). Trimming removed 6 bases from V and 2 bases from J, with 11 bases in between. This CDR3 has 14 residues. Germline V gene sequence: CDR1 LGHDT, CDR2 YNNKEL (reference sequence). The CDR3 loop reads CASRGTSPYNEQFF. CDR3 bases: TGTGCCAGCAGAGGGACTTCCCCCTACAATGAGCAGTTCTTC.

In its sample, this clonotype was seen once. The V and J genes are TRBV20-1 and TRBJ1-6, with 9 nucleotides matching TRBD1. The junction had 9 bases not matched to a gene; V was cut back by 6 bases and J by 9 bases. Germline-derived CDR1 and CDR2 are DFQATT and SNEGSKA (reference sequence). The CDR3 runs to 14 residues. CDR3 DNA: TGCAGTGCAGGGGACAGGGAACCTTTTTCACCCCTCCACTTT. This encodes CSAGDREPFSPLHF.

The chain combines TRBV28 with TRBJ2-7; D is ambiguous. Germline V lookup: CDR1 MDHEN, CDR2 SYDVKM. The CDR3 consists of 12 residues. V lost 5 bases and J 4 bases, leaving 9 bases between the germline ends. Here the CDR3 reads CASSPWMYEQYF. The CDR3 bases are TGTGCCAGCAGTCCGTGGATGTACGAGCAGTACTTC.

This clonotype was picked up a small number of times. The chain couples TRBV15 to TRBJ2-7, with TRBD2 identical over 11 bases. J was trimmed by 7 bases and V by 3 bases; bases with no gene match: 11. Germline lookup yields CDR1 LNHNV and CDR2 YYDKDF (reference sequence). The CDR3 length is 16 residues. CDR3: CATSRLTSGAPGEQYF. The DNA of the CDR3 is TGTGCCACCAGCAGGCTGACTAGCGGGGCTCCGGGTGAGCAGTACTTC. The full variable domain, its missing parts supplied by reference TRBV15 and TRBJ2-7, is DAMVIQNPRYQVTQFGKPVTLSCSQTLNHNVMYWYQQKSSQAPKLLFHYYDKDFNNEADTPDNFQSRRPNTSFCFLDIRSPGLGDTAMYLCATSRLTSGAPGEQYFGPGTRLTVT.

This clonotype turned up a few times. The rearrangement links TRBV29-1 to TRBJ1-1, with D maybe TRBD1 (5 bases). The CDR3 contains 13 residues. Trimming removed 2 bases from V and 3 bases from J, with 10 bases in between. The V gene's germline CDR1 is SQVTM and CDR2 ANQGSEA. This CDR3 is CSVELGVDTEAFF. CDR3 coding DNA: TGCAGCGTTGAATTAGGGGTAGACACTGAAGCTTTCTTT.

This chain connects TRBV20-1 to TRBJ2-1, with TRBD2 identical over 8 bases. The V gene's germline CDR1 is DFQATT and CDR2 SNEGSKA (reference sequence). The junction had 13 bases not matched to a gene; V was cut back by 0 bases and J by 12 bases. This CDR3 spans 15 amino acids. DNA for the CDR3: TGCAGTGCTAGAGATAGCACTAGCGGAGCGAGGGGGCAGTTCTTC. Its translation: CSARDSTSGARGQFF.

This clonotype occurred once. The rearrangement uses TRBV6-6 and TRBJ2-2; maybe TRBD1 (6 bases). V shed 6 bases and J shed 3 bases, with 17 bases lying between them. CDR3 length equals 16 residues. Germline values: CDR1 MNHNY, CDR2 SVGAGI (reference sequence). CDR3 region: CASRYGQGLYTGELFF. CDR3 bases: TGTGCCAGCAGATACGGCCAGGGGCTGTACACCGGGGAGCTGTTTTTT.

This clonotype was counted only a few times. The chain joins TRBV14 to TRBJ2-2, with 10 bases matching TRBD2. The V and J ends lost 0 bases and 4 bases, in that order; junction bases with no gene match: 5. This CDR3 has 17 residues. Per the germline V gene, CDR1 is SGHDN and CDR2 is FVKESK. The CDR3 nucleotides read TGTGCCAGCAGCCAAGATAAACTAGCGGGAACCACCGGGGAGCTGTTTTTT. It is translated as CASSQDKLAGTTGELFF. Combining the CDR3 with reference TRBV14 and TRBJ2-2 gives the whole variable domain EAGVTQFPSHSVIEKGQTVTLRCDPISGHDNLYWYRRVMGKEIKFLLHFVKESKQDESGMPNNRFLAERTGGTYSTLKVQPAELEDSGVYFCASSQDKLAGTTGELFFGEGSRLTVL.

There are a few counts of this clonotype. The chain has TRBV4-1 and TRBJ1-1; tentative D call: TRBD1 (5 bases). Trimming cost V 3 bases and J 0 bases, with 8 bases left between them. The CDR3 runs to 14 residues. Per germline, CDR1 MGHRA and CDR2 YSYEKL. The CDR3 coding sequence is TGCGCCAGCAGCCACGGGGCCTTGAACACTGAAGCTTTCTTT. Its protein product is CASSHGALNTEAFF.

The genes are TRBV2 and TRBJ1-1, with D possibly matching TRBD1 (5 bases). Germline CDR1 reads SNHLY; CDR2 reads FYNNEI. The CDR3 covers 14 residues. V was pared by 4 bases and J by 0 bases, with 9 bases between. Written as DNA, the CDR3 is TGTGCCAGCAGTGTGAGGGGTCTGAACACTGAAGCTTTCTTT. Its translation: CASSVRGLNTEAFF.

V is TRBV29-1 and J is TRBJ2-3; a possible D gene is TRBD1 (6 bases). CDR1 SQVTM and CDR2 ANQGSEA come from the germline V gene. The V gene lost 2 bases and the J gene lost 5 bases, with 17 bases spanning the gap. CDR3 length equals 15 residues. CDR3 sequence: CSVEMGDIYLDTQYF. The DNA of the CDR3 is TGCAGCGTTGAAATGGGGGACATTTACTTAGATACGCAGTATTTT.

The CDR3 loop is CATSSYQGNHIQYF. DNA for the CDR3: TGTGCCACCAGCAGCTATCAGGGGAATCACATTCAGTACTTC. The chain is built from TRBV15 and TRBJ2-4; a possible D gene is TRBD1 (6 bases). The germline gives CDR1 LNHNV, CDR2 YYDKDF (reference sequence). Trimming cost V 3 bases and J 8 bases, with 14 bases left between them. This CDR3 is built from 14 residues.